This T cell receptor beta chain was sequenced in a study of blood T cells in healthy people across ages. Study observations and caveats: Diversity of TCR beta per million T cells declined in a roughly linear way with age.

The authors ran a second PCR of 7 to 11 cycles using a sample-barcoded 5' primer and a J-beta primer mix. The study obtained at least 3 million CDR3-containing paired-end reads from every sample. One entry per CDR3 protein results from TCRdb running MiXCR on the 5' RACE reads. Here the sample spans just under 750,000 distinct CDR3 sequences, around a fifth being singletons. The CDR3 runs 14 residues. Trimming took 2 bases from V and 6 from J, leaving 10 bases between them. The authors drew about 9.5 milliliters of peripheral blood from each donor. Per sample, at least 6 micrograms of total RNA were extracted. On this clonotype itself: Its antigen is not known.

This sequence originates from a man in his sixties or seventies in good health. This sequence joins TRBV12-3 or TRBV12-4 and TRBJ2-2, with a possible D match to TRBD2 (5 bases). The sequenced sample consisted of blood. The CDR3 bases are TGTGCCAGCAGTTTAAGTGTCGGGGCCGGGGAGCTGTTTTTT. Amino acid sequence: CASSLSVGAGELFF.